Reported below is one TCR beta chain. Its antigen is still unknown. The V end was cut by 3 bases, the J end by 3 bases, with 3 bases between. Germline CDR1 and CDR2: LGHNA and YNFKEQ. The CDR3 totals 12 residues. Measured with immunoSEQ multiplex PCR; TCRdb has only the in-frame clones, and not every one. This table holds about 54,000 clones, more than 75% found once. Time point defined: week 23, last vaccination. Doses comprised 300 ug of mutant IDH1 20-mer peptide each, plus topical imiquimod. Diagnosis in the donors showed new WHO grade 3 or 4 astrocytomas that were IDH1-mutant and ATRX-lost. The data belong to a study of a mutant IDH1 vaccine in newly diagnosed glioma. Study as a whole: Commencement of vaccination occurred 4-6 weeks following radiotherapy alone, or concurrently with temozolomide cycles. Study conclusions and caveats: Pseudoprogression seemed unlinked to shifts in top peripheral T cell clonotypes.

Sequences were derived from PBMCs, sampled from a glioma patient whose treatment included an IDH1 peptide vaccine. The source is a man aged 40-49 years with glioma. V is TRBV4-2 and J is TRBJ2-1, with D unresolved. The CDR3 bases are TGTGCCAGCAGCCAGTACTACAATGAGCAGTTCTTC. It yields the protein CASSQYYNEQFF.